This T cell receptor beta chain was recorded in a study of blood T cell repertoires in COVID-19. Study summary: Acute-phase and convalescent COVID-19 samples originated in the United States, Italy and Spain. T cells, B-cell-depleted T cells, or PBMCs supplied cDNA or gDNA.

CDR1 and CDR2 from the germline V gene are MDHEN and SYDVKM. This CDR3 has 16 residues. Trimming cost V 3 bases and J 6 bases, with 17 bases left between them. Study processing details: Researchers report that nucleated cell counts were estimated from reference gene primer amplification. Sequenced by immunoSEQ multiplex PCR; TCRdb stores in-frame clones only, minus some. The DNA was the basis for D and trimming; V, J and clone size are from that table. The profile shows approximately 110,000 clones, 69% of them singletons. V gene TRBV28 combines with J gene TRBJ2-2; D might be TRBD1 (6 bases). The material sequenced was peripheral blood. The receptor's source is a man aged 80 or over with acute or convalescent COVID-19. CDR3 coding DNA: TGTGCCAGCAGTTTGGGGGCACGCGGTTCTGCCGGGGAGCTGTTTTTT. Translation: CASSLGARGSAGELFF. Filled out from reference TRBV28 and TRBJ2-2, the complete variable domain reads DVKVTQSSRYLVKRTGEKVFLECVQDMDHENMFWYRQDPGLGLRLIYFSYDVKMKEKGDIPEGYSVSREKKERFSLILESASTNQTSMYLCASSLGARGSAGELFFGEGSRLTVL.